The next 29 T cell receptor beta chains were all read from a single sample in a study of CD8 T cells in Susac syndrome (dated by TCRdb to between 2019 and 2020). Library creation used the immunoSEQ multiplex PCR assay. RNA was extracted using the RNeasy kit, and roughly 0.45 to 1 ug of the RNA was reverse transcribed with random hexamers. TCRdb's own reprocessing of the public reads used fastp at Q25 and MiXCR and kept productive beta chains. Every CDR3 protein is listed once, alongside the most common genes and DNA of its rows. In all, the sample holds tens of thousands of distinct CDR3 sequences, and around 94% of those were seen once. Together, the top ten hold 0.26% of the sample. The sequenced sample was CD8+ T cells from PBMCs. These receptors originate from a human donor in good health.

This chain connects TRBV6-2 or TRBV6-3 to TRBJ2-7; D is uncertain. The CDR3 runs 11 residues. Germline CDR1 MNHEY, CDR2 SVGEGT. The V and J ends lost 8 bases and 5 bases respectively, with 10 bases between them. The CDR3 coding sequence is TGTGCCAGCTGCGACACCCACGAGCAGTACTTC. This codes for CASCDTHEQYF.

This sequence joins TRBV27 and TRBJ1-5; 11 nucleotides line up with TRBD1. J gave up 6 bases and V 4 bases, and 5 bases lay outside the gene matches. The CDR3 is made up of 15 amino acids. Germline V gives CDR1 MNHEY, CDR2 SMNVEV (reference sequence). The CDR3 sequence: CASSSRDRGSQPQHF. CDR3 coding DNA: TGTGCCAGCAGTTCCCGGGACAGGGGGAGTCAGCCCCAGCATTTT.

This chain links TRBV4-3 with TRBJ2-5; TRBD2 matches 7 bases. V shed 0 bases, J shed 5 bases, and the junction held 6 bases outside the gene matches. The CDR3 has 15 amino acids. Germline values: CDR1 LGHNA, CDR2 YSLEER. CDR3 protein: CASSQDGRGWETQYF. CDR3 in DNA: TGCGCCAGCAGCCAAGATGGGAGGGGCTGGGAGACCCAGTACTTC.

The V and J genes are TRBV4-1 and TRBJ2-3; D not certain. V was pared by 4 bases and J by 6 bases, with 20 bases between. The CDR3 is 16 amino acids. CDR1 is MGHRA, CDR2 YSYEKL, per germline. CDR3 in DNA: TGCGCCAGCAGCCCCCCTCGGTCCTTGGAGACGGATACGCAGTATTTT. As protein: CASSPPRSLETDTQYF.

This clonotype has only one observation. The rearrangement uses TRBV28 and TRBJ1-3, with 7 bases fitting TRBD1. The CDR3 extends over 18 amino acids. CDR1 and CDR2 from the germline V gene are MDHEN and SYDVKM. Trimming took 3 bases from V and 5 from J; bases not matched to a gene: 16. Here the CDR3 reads CASSFLVEGALSRNTIYF. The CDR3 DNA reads TGTGCCAGCAGTTTTCTCGTAGAGGGGGCGCTTAGTAGAAACACCATATATTTT.

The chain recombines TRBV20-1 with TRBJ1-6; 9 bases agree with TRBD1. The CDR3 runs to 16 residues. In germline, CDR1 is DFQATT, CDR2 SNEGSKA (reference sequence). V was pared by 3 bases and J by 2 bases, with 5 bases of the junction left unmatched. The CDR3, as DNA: TGCAGTGCTAGCCTCGGGACAGGGCCCTATAATTCACCCCTCCACTTT. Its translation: CSASLGTGPYNSPLHF.

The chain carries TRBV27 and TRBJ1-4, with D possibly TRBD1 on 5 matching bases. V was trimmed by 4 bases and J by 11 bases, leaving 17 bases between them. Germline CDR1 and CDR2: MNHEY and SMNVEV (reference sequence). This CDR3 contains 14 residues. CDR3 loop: CASSSDGDFGKLFF. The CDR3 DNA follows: TGTGCCAGCAGTTCGGACGGGGACTTTGGGAAACTGTTTTTT.

The CDR3 protein is CASSVSGTSGVSSYNEQFF. CDR3 bases: TGTGCCAGCAGCGTATCCGGGACTAGCGGGGTAAGCTCCTACAATGAGCAGTTCTTC. The gene calls are TRBV9 and TRBJ2-1; 13 bases are shared with TRBD2. V lost 1 base to trimming and J lost 0 bases; unmatched junction nucleotides: 7. Germline CDR1 is SGDLS and CDR2 is YYNGEE. The CDR3 contains 19 residues. Using reference TRBV9 and TRBJ2-1 for the parts outside the CDR3, the full variable domain is DSGVTQTPKHLITATGQRVTLRCSPRSGDLSVYWYQQSLDQGLQFLIQYYNGEERAKGNILERFSAQQFPDLHSELNLSSLELGDSALYFCASSVSGTSGVSSYNEQFFGPGTRLTVL.

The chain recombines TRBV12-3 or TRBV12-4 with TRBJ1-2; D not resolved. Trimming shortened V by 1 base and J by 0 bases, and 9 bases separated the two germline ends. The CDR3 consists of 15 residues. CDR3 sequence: CASSLVGGANYGYTF. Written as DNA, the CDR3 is TGTGCCAGCAGTTTAGTCGGAGGTGCTAACTATGGCTACACCTTC.

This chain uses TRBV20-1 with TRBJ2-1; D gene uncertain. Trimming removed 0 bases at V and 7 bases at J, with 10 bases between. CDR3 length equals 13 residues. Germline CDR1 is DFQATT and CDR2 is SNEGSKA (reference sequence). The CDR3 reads CSARDPSSNEQFF. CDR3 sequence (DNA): TGCAGTGCTAGAGATCCCAGCTCGAATGAGCAGTTCTTC.

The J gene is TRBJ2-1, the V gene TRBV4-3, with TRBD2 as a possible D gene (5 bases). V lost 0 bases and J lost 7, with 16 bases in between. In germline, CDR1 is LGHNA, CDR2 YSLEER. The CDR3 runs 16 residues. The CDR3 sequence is CASSQDSSDSPNEQFF. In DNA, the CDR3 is TGCGCCAGCAGCCAAGATTCTTCGGACTCCCCTAATGAGCAGTTCTTC.

As DNA, the CDR3 is TGTGCCAGCAGCCCTACACTGTCCTTTGAAGCTTTCTTT. The encoded protein is CASSPTLSFEAFF. The rearrangement uses TRBV7-9 and TRBJ1-1; D gene ambiguous. Trimming cost V 5 bases and J 7 bases, with 14 bases left between them. This CDR3 has 13 residues. Looked up from germline, CDR1 is SEHNR and CDR2 is FQNEAQ (reference sequence).

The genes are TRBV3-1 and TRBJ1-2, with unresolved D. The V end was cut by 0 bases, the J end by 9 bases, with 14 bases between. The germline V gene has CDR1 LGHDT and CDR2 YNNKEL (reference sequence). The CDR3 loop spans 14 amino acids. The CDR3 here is CASSQEITRVRYTF. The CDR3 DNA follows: TGTGCCAGCAGCCAAGAGATCACCCGGGTTCGCTACACCTTC.

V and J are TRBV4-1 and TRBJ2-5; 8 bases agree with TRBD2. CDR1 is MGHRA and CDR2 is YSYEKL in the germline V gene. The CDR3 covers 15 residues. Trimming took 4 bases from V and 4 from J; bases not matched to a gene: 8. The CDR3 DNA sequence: TGCGCCAGCAGCCCCGGGACTAGTGGCGGAGAGACCCAGTACTTC. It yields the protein CASSPGTSGGETQYF.

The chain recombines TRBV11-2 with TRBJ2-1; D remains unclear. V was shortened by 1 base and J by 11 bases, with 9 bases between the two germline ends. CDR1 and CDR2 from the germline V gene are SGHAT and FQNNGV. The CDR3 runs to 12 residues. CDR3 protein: CASSLAPQQQFF. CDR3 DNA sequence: TGTGCCAGCAGCTTAGCACCCCAGCAGCAGTTCTTC.

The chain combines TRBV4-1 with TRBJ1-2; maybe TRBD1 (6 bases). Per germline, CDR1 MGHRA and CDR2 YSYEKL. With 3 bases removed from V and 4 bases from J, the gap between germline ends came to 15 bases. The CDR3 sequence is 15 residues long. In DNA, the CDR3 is TGCGCCAGCAGCCAGGAAGCAAACAGGGTCTATGGCTACACCTTC. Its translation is CASSQEANRVYGYTF.

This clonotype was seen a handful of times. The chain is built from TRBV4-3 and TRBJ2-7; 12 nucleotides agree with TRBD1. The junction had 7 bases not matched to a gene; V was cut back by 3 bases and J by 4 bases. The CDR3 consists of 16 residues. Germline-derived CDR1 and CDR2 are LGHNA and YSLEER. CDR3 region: CASSHGTGGAGYEQYF. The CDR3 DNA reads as TGCGCCAGCAGCCATGGGACAGGGGGCGCTGGGTACGAGCAGTACTTC.

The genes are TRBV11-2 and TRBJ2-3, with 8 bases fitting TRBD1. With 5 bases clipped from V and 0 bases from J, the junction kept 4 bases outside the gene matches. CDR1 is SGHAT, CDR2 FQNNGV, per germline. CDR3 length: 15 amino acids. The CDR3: CASSPWDRSTDTQYF. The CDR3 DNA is TGTGCCAGCAGCCCATGGGACAGGAGCACAGATACGCAGTATTTT.

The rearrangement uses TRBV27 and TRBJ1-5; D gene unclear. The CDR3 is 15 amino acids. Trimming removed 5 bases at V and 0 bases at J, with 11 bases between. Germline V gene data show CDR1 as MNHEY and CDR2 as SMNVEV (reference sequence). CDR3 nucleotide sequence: TGTGCCAGCAGTGGGTTGGGTTATAGCAATCAGCCCCAGCATTTT. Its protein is CASSGLGYSNQPQHF.

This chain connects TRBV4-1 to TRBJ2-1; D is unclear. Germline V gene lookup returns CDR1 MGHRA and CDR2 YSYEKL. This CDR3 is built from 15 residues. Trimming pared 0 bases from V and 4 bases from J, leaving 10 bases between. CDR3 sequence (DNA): TGCGCCAGCAGCCAAGATTCCGGCGGTTACAATGAGCAGTTCTTC. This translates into CASSQDSGGYNEQFF.

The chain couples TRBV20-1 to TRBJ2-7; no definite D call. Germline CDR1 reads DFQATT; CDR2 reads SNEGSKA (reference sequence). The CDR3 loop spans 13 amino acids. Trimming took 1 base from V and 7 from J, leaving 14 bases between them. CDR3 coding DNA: TGCAGTGCTAGAGGGATGGGCAGTTGGGAGCAGTACGTC. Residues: CSARGMGSWEQYV.

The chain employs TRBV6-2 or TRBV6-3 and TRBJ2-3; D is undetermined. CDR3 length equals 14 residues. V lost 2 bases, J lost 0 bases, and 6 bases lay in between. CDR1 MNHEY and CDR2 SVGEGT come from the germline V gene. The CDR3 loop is CASSYGESTDTQYF. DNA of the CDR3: TGTGCCAGCAGTTACGGGGAAAGCACAGATACGCAGTATTTT.

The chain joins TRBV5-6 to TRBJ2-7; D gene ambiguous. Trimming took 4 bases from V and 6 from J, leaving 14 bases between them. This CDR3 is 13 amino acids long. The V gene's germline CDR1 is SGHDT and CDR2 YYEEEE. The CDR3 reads CASSPGVASEQYV. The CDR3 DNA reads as TGTGCCAGCAGCCCCGGAGTCGCTAGCGAGCAGTACGTC.

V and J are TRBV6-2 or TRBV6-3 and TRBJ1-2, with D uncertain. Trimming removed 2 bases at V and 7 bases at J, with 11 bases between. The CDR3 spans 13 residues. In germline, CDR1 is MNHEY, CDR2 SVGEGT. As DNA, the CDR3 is TGTGCCAGCAGTTACGGGGATCCTCTTGGCTACACCTTC. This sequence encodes CASSYGDPLGYTF.

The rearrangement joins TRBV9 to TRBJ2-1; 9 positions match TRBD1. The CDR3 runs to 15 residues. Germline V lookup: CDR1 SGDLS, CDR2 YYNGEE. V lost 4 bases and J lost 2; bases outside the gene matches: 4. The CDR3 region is CASSTGGSPYNEQFF. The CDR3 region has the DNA TGTGCCAGCAGCACAGGGGGCAGCCCCTACAATGAGCAGTTCTTC.

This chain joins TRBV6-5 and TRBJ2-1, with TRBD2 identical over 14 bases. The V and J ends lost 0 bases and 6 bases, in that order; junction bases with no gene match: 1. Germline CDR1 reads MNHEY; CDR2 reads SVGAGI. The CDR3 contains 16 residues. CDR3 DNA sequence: TGTGCCAGCAGTTACTCGACTAGCGGGAGGGCCAATGAGCAGTTCTTC. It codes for CASSYSTSGRANEQFF.

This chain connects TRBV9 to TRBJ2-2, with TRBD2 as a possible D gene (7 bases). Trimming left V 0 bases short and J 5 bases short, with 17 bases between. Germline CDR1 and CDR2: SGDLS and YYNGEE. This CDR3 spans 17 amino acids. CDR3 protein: CASSVEGGGGDTGELFF. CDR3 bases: TGTGCCAGCAGCGTAGAGGGAGGCGGGGGCGATACCGGGGAGCTGTTTTTT.

CDR3 coding DNA: TGCAGTGCTTCCGGGCTGCAAAGCTCCTACGAGCAGTACGTC. Protein product: CSASGLQSSYEQYV. The V call is TRBV20-1, the J call TRBJ2-7; D is unresolved. The V gene lost 5 bases and the J gene lost 0 bases, with 14 bases spanning the gap. This CDR3 has 14 amino acids. CDR1 and CDR2 (germline): DFQATT, SNEGSKA (reference sequence).

As DNA, the CDR3 is TGCGCCAGCAGCCAATCTACCCAGGGAACGCAGCCCCAGCATTTT. The encoded protein is CASSQSTQGTQPQHF. This chain uses TRBV4-1 with TRBJ1-5; D may be TRBD1 (5 bases). Trimming removed 2 bases at V and 7 bases at J, with 15 bases between. CDR3 length: 15 residues. Germline lookup yields CDR1 MGHRA and CDR2 YSYEKL.